This T cell receptor beta chain was sequenced for a study of blood T cell repertoires in COVID-19. Germline CDR1 reads SQVTM; CDR2 reads ANQGSEA. The V gene end was trimmed by 7 bases and the J gene end by 1 base; junction bases not matched to a gene: 1. The CDR3 length is 14 residues. TCRdb's copy holds only in-frame clones and misses some; the assay was immunoSEQ multiplex PCR. This sample has 200,000 to 250,000 clones, with 75% to 85% found just once. The source is a woman of 80 years or more with COVID-19, enrolled during active disease. Material: peripheral blood. The gene calls are TRBV29-1 and TRBJ2-2; 12 bases line up with TRBD2. The CDR3 loop reads CSATSGGNTGELFF. The CDR3 nucleotides read TGCAGCGCGACTAGCGGGGGGAACACCGGGGAGCTGTTTTTT.